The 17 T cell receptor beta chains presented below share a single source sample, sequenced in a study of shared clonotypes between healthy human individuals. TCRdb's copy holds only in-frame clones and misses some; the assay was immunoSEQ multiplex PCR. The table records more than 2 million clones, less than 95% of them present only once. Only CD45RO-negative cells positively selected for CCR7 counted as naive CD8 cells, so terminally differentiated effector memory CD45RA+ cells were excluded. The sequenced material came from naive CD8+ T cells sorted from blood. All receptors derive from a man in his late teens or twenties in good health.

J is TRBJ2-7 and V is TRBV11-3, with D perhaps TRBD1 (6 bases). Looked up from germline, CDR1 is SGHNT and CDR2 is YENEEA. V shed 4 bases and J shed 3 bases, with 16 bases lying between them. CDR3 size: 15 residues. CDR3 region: CASSYNRDTFYEQYF. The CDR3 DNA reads TGTGCCAGCAGCTACAACCGGGACACCTTCTACGAGCAGTACTTC.

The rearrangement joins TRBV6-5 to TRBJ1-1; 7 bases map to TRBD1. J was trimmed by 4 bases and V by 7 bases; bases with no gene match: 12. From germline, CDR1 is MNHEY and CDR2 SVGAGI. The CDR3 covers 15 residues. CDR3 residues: CASTLARQGGTEAFF. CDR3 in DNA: TGTGCCAGCACCCTAGCCCGACAGGGTGGCACTGAAGCTTTCTTT.

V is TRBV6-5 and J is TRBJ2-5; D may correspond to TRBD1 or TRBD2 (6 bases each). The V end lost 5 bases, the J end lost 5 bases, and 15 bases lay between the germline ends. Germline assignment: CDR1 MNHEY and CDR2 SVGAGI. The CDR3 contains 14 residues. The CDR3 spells CASSGGLEMETQYF. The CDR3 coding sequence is TGTGCCAGCAGTGGGGGGCTGGAGATGGAGACCCAGTACTTC.

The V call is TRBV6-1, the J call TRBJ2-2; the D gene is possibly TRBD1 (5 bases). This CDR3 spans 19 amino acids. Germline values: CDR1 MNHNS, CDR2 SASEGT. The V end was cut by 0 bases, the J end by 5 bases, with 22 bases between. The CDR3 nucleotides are TGTGCCAGCAGTGAAGCAGGAAGGAAAGGCAGGGTTGGAACCGGGGAGCTGTTTTTT. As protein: CASSEAGRKGRVGTGELFF.

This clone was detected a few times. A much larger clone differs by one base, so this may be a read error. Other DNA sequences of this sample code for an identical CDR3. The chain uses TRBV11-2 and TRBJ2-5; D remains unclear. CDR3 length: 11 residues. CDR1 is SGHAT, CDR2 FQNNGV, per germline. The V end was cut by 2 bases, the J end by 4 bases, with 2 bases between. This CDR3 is CASSLRETQYF. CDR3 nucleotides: TGTGCCAGCAGCTTAAGAGAGACCCAGTACTTC.

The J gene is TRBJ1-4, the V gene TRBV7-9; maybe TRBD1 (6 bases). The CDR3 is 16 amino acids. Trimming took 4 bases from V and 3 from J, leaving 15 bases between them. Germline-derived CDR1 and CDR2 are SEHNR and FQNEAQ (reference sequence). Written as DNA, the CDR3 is TGTGCCAGCAGCTCGGAACAGGGTATAGCTAATGAAAAACTGTTTTTT. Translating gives CASSSEQGIANEKLFF.

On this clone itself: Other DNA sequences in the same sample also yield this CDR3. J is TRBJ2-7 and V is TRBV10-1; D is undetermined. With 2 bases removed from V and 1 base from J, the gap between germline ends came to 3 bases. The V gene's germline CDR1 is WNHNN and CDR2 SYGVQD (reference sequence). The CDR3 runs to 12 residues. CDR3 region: CASSETSYEQYF. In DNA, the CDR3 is TGCGCCAGCAGTGAGACATCCTACGAGCAGTACTTC.

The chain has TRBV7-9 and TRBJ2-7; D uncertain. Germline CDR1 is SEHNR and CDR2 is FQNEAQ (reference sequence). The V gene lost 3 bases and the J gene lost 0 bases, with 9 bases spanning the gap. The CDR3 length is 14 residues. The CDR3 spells CASSFYQNSYEQYF. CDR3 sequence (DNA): TGTGCCAGCAGCTTTTATCAGAACTCCTACGAGCAGTACTTC.

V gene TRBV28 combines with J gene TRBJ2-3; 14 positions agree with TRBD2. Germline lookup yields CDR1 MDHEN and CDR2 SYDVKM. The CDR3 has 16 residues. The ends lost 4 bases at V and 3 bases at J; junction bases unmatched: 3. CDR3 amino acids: CASSSGTSGGTDTQYF. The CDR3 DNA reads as TGTGCCAGCAGTTCTGGGACTAGCGGGGGTACAGATACGCAGTATTTT.

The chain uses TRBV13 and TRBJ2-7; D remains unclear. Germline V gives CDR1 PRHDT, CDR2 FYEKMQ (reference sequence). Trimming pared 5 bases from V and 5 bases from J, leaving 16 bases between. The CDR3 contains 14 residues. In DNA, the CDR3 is TGTGCCAGCAGCCTCGTGGCAGGCTATGACGAGCAGTACTTC. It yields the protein CASSLVAGYDEQYF.

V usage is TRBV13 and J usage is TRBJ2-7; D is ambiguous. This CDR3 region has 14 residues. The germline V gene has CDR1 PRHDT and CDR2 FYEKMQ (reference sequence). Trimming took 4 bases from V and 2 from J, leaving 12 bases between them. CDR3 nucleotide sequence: TGTGCCAGCAGCTACCGGACGGATGCCTACGAGCAGTACTTC. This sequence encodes CASSYRTDAYEQYF.

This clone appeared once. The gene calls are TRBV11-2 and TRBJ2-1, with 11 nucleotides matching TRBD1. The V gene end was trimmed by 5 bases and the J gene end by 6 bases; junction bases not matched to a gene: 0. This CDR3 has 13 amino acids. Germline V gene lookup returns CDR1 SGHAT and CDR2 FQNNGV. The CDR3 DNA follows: TGTGCCAGCAGCGGGACAGGGGGCAATGAGCAGTTCTTC. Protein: CASSGTGGNEQFF.

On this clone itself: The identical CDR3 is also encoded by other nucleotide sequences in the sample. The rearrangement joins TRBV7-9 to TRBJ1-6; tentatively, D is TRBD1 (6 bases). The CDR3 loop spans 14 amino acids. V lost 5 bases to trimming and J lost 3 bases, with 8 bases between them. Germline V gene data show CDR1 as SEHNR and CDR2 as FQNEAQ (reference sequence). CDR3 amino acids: CASSPDSYNSPLHF. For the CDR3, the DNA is TGTGCCAGCAGCCCGGACAGCTATAATTCACCCCTCCACTTT.

CDR3 loop: CASSGGLAGVTSYEQYF. The CDR3 coding sequence is TGTGCCAGCAGTGGGGGACTAGCGGGAGTAACATCCTACGAGCAGTACTTC. J is TRBJ2-7 and V is TRBV6-1, with TRBD2 matching over 14 bases. In germline, CDR1 is MNHNS, CDR2 SASEGT. Trimming removed 4 bases from V and 1 base from J; junction bases left unmatched: 6. The CDR3 runs 17 residues.

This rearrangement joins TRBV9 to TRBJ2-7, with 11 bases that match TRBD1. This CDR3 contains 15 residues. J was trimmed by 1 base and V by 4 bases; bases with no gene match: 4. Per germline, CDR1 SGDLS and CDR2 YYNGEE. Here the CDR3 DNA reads TGTGCCAGCAGCACGGGACAGGGGGATTCCTACGAGCAGTACTTC. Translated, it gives CASSTGQGDSYEQYF.

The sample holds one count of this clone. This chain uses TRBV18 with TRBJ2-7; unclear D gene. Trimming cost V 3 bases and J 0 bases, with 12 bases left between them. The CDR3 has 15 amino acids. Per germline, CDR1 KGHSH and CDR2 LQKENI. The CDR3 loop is CASSPEPGISYEQYF. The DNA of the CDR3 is TGTGCCAGCTCACCGGAGCCGGGTATCTCCTACGAGCAGTACTTC.

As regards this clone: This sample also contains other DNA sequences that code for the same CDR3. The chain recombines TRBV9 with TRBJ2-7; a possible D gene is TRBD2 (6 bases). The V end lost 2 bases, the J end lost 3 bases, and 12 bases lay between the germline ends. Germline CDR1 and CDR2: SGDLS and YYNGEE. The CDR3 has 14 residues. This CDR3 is CASSVGGGYYEQYF. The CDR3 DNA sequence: TGTGCCAGCAGCGTGGGGGGAGGATACTACGAGCAGTACTTC.